The 32 T cell receptor beta chains presented below share a single source sample, sequenced in a study of blood T cell repertoires in COVID-19. The data were produced by immunoSEQ multiplex PCR, yet TCRdb's version contains in-frame clones alone and is incomplete. Here the sample spans some 390,000 clones, 85% to 90% being singletons. Sequencing was done on a sample of PBMCs or T cells enriched from blood (not recorded which). The receptors shown here come from a man aged 25-45 years who had recovered from COVID-19.

This chain joins TRBV4-1 and TRBJ2-7, with D maybe TRBD1 (6 bases). The V gene lost 1 base and the J gene lost 2 bases, with 18 bases spanning the gap. The germline CDR1 and CDR2 sequences are MGHRA and YSYEKL. The CDR3 sequence is 17 residues long. The CDR3 region is CASSQVFDLQGTYEQYF. The CDR3 coding sequence is TGCGCCAGCAGCCAAGTTTTCGACCTGCAGGGGACCTACGAGCAGTACTTC.

The J gene is TRBJ2-2, the V gene TRBV7-6, with D possibly TRBD1 on 5 matching bases. Germline CDR1 is SGHVS and CDR2 is FNYEAQ. CDR3 length: 17 residues. Trimming removed 1 base at V and 0 bases at J, with 12 bases between. Written as DNA, the CDR3 is TGTGCCAGCAGCTTAGAGATAAGGGGCACGAACACCGGGGAGCTGTTTTTT. Its translation: CASSLEIRGTNTGELFF.

The V call is TRBV7-9, the J call TRBJ1-6; 9 bases are shared with TRBD1. The CDR3 is 18 residues long. The junction had 16 bases not matched to a gene; V was cut back by 5 bases and J by 8 bases. Germline V lookup: CDR1 SEHNR, CDR2 FQNEAQ (reference sequence). The CDR3 reads CASSAQGGGWTGDSPLHF. CDR3 DNA sequence: TGTGCCAGCAGCGCCCAAGGTGGCGGTTGGACAGGGGATTCACCCCTCCACTTT.

The rearrangement uses TRBV9 and TRBJ2-7, with 8 bases identical to TRBD1. Germline V gene data show CDR1 as SGDLS and CDR2 as YYNGEE. This CDR3 spans 16 amino acids. The V gene end was trimmed by 0 bases and the J gene end by 3 bases; junction bases not matched to a gene: 8. The CDR3 loop reads CASSVGAQGEIYEQYF. DNA for the CDR3: TGTGCCAGCAGCGTAGGGGCACAGGGGGAAATCTACGAGCAGTACTTC.

V gene TRBV18 combines with J gene TRBJ2-5; the D is unclear. V shed 3 bases and J shed 3 bases, with 8 bases lying between them. CDR1 KGHSH and CDR2 LQKENI come from the germline V gene. This CDR3 region has 13 residues. CDR3 loop: CASSPSEEETQYF. The CDR3 DNA sequence: TGTGCCAGCTCACCCTCAGAAGAAGAGACCCAGTACTTC.

The V call is TRBV28, the J call TRBJ2-2; D is perhaps TRBD1 (5 bases). The CDR3 is made up of 13 amino acids. From germline, CDR1 is MDHEN and CDR2 SYDVKM. V lost 5 bases to trimming and J lost 6 bases, with 10 bases between them. CDR3 nucleotides: TGTGCCAGCAGTCTACAGGATTCCGGGGAGCTGTTTTTT. Translating it yields CASSLQDSGELFF.

This rearrangement joins TRBV30 to TRBJ2-7, with D perhaps TRBD1 (5 bases). V lost 4 bases, J lost 2 bases, and 12 bases lay in between. The CDR3 extends over 13 amino acids. CDR1 is GTSNPN, CDR2 SVGIG, per germline (reference sequence). This CDR3 is CAWNRLLAYEQYF. Written as DNA, the CDR3 is TGTGCCTGGAACAGGTTACTCGCCTACGAGCAGTACTTC.

Regarding this clone: This specimen includes other DNA sequences encoding the same CDR3. V and J are TRBV13 and TRBJ2-7, with 8 bases lining up with TRBD2. The CDR3 has 14 residues. Germline values: CDR1 PRHDT, CDR2 FYEKMQ (reference sequence). V was pared by 5 bases and J by 0 bases, with 3 bases of the junction left unmatched. The CDR3 nucleotides read TGTGCCAGCAGCCTCGGGGGGGGCTCCTACGAGCAGTACTTC. It codes for CASSLGGGSYEQYF.

The chain joins TRBV4-1 to TRBJ1-5; 9 nucleotides line up with TRBD1. The CDR3 runs to 17 residues. The germline V gene encodes CDR1 MGHRA and CDR2 YSYEKL. V shed 6 bases and J 0 bases; nucleotides not matched to a gene: 9. CDR3 sequence reads: CASRPDRGINSNQPQHF. In DNA form, the CDR3 reads TGCGCCAGCAGACCTGACAGGGGGATTAATAGCAATCAGCCCCAGCATTTT.

V is TRBV4-1 and J is TRBJ2-7, with 9 bases that match TRBD2. The CDR3 loop spans 15 amino acids. The V gene's germline CDR1 is MGHRA and CDR2 YSYEKL. Trimming at V came to 0 bases and at J to 2 bases, leaving 2 bases not matched to a gene. CDR3 amino acids: CASSQDSSGTYEQYF. CDR3 nucleotide sequence: TGCGCCAGCAGCCAAGATTCTAGCGGGACCTACGAGCAGTACTTC.

This chain joins TRBV5-1 and TRBJ2-7, with D possibly being TRBD2 (5 bases). The CDR3 is made up of 13 amino acids. CDR1 and CDR2 (germline): SGHRS, YFSETQ. The ends were cut back, 4 bases at V and 6 bases at J, with 14 bases in the middle. The CDR3 sequence is CASSPKTGLEQYF. CDR3 DNA: TGCGCCAGCAGCCCCAAAACCGGACTCGAGCAGTACTTC.

The chain employs TRBV5-6 and TRBJ2-7; 7 positions agree with TRBD1. The germline V gene has CDR1 SGHDT and CDR2 YYEEEE. The V gene end was trimmed by 0 bases and the J gene end by 2 bases; junction bases not matched to a gene: 8. The CDR3 is made up of 16 amino acids. The CDR3 DNA reads TGTGCCAGCAGCTTGGCAGGACAGGAAAGAGCCTACGAGCAGTACTTC. Protein sequence: CASSLAGQERAYEQYF.

This chain joins TRBV27 and TRBJ2-7; 8 nucleotides match TRBD2. The CDR3 contains 17 residues. After removal of 2 bases from V and 1 base from J, the junction contained 10 bases not matched to a gene. Germline values: CDR1 MNHEY, CDR2 SMNVEV (reference sequence). This CDR3 reads CASSLKPGGVESYEQYF. In DNA, the CDR3 is TGTGCCAGCAGTTTAAAACCGGGAGGGGTGGAGTCCTACGAGCAGTACTTC.

This sequence joins TRBV7-8 and TRBJ2-7, with a possible D match to TRBD1 (7 bases). Germline V gene lookup returns CDR1 SGHVS and CDR2 FQNEAQ. V was pared by 2 bases and J by 0 bases, with 23 bases between. The CDR3 extends over 19 amino acids. Here the CDR3 reads CASSLRGDSQLTTSYEQYF. In DNA form, the CDR3 reads TGTGCCAGCAGCTTAAGGGGGGACAGCCAACTCACAACCTCCTACGAGCAGTACTTC. Based on the CDR3 plus reference TRBV7-8 and TRBJ2-7, the full variable domain is GAGVSQSPRYKVAKRGQDVALRCDPISGHVSLFWYQQALGQGPEFLTYFQNEAQLDKSGLPSDRFFAERPEGSVSTLKIQRTQQEDSAVYLCASSLRGDSQLTTSYEQYFGPGTRLTVT.

J is TRBJ1-5 and V is TRBV5-1; D is uncertain. V was clipped by 3 bases and J by 1 base, with 11 bases between them. Germline values: CDR1 SGHRS, CDR2 YFSETQ. The CDR3 runs to 15 residues. This CDR3 is CASSSTAGSNQPQHF. The CDR3, as DNA: TGCGCCAGCAGCTCCACGGCCGGGAGCAATCAGCCCCAGCATTTT.

The chain is built from TRBV6-1 and TRBJ2-5; 10 nucleotides line up with TRBD2. Germline V gives CDR1 MNHNS, CDR2 SASEGT. The CDR3 contains 18 residues. V lost 2 bases, J lost 2 bases, and 11 bases stayed unmatched. CDR3 DNA sequence: TGTGCCAGCAGTGAACTAGCGGGAGTATTTGGGGTACAAGAGACCCAGTACTTC. Protein product: CASSELAGVFGVQETQYF.

The chain links TRBV5-1 to TRBJ1-4; 10 nucleotides agree with TRBD1. The CDR3 is 16 residues long. The junction had 1 base not matched to a gene; V was cut back by 2 bases and J by 0 bases. Germline V lookup: CDR1 SGHRS, CDR2 YFSETQ. CDR3 amino acids: CASSFGQGATNEKLFF. CDR3 in DNA: TGCGCCAGCAGCTTTGGACAGGGGGCAACTAATGAAAAACTGTTTTTT. The whole variable domain, filled in from reference TRBV5-1 and TRBJ1-4, reads KAGVTQTPRYLIKTRGQQVTLSCSPISGHRSVSWYQQTPGQGLQFLFEYFSETQRNKGNFPGRFSGRQFSNSRSEMNVSTLELGDSALYLCASSFGQGATNEKLFFGSGTQLSVL.

The CDR3 nucleotides read TGTGCCAGCAGCCTGCACCGGGACATCTATAGCAATCAGCCCCAGCATTTT. This gives the protein CASSLHRDIYSNQPQHF. The chain joins TRBV11-2 to TRBJ1-5; perhaps TRBD1 as D (6 bases). Per the germline V gene, CDR1 is SGHAT and CDR2 is FQNNGV. V was clipped by 5 bases and J by 0 bases, with 17 bases between them. The CDR3 sequence is 17 residues long.

As for this clone: Other nucleotide sequences in the sample specify the same CDR3. This chain links TRBV5-1 with TRBJ2-7, with 7 bases matching TRBD2. The germline V gene has CDR1 SGHRS and CDR2 YFSETQ. CDR3 length: 12 residues. V shed 0 bases, J shed 7 bases, and the junction held 1 base outside the gene matches. CDR3 protein: CASSLVRGEQYF. The CDR3 bases are TGCGCCAGCAGCTTGGTGCGGGGGGAGCAGTACTTC. Filled out from reference TRBV5-1 and TRBJ2-7, the complete variable domain reads KAGVTQTPRYLIKTRGQQVTLSCSPISGHRSVSWYQQTPGQGLQFLFEYFSETQRNKGNFPGRFSGRQFSNSRSEMNVSTLELGDSALYLCASSLVRGEQYFGPGTRLTVT.

V gene TRBV2 combines with J gene TRBJ2-7; 9 bases map to TRBD1. Germline V gives CDR1 SNHLY, CDR2 FYNNEI. Trimming removed 6 bases from V and 3 bases from J; junction bases left unmatched: 9. CDR3 length: 15 amino acids. The CDR3 protein is CASRAGQGVFYEQYF. The DNA of the CDR3 is TGTGCCAGCAGGGCGGGACAGGGAGTATTCTACGAGCAGTACTTC.

The chain carries TRBV19 and TRBJ1-1, with D unresolved. Germline V gives CDR1 LNHDA, CDR2 SQIVND (reference sequence). The CDR3 is 12 amino acids. V lost 4 bases and J lost 1, with 4 bases in between. As DNA, the CDR3 is TGTGCCAGTAGTACGCGGAACACTGAAGCTTTCTTT. Amino acid sequence: CASSTRNTEAFF.

The rearrangement links TRBV18 to TRBJ2-5; D perhaps matches TRBD1 (6 bases). CDR3 size: 13 residues. The V end was cut by 6 bases, the J end by 3 bases, with 11 bases between. The germline gives CDR1 KGHSH, CDR2 LQKENI. The CDR3 region is CASSLNREETQYF. CDR3 nucleotide sequence: TGTGCCAGCTCTCTAAACAGGGAAGAGACCCAGTACTTC.

The V call is TRBV7-2, the J call TRBJ2-3, with 11 positions matching TRBD2. J lost 5 bases, V lost 3 bases, and 1 base had no gene match. Germline CDR1 SGHTA, CDR2 FQGNSA. The CDR3 totals 14 residues. The CDR3 here is CASSLGLAEDTQYF. CDR3 sequence (DNA): TGTGCCAGCAGCTTGGGACTAGCGGAAGATACGCAGTATTTT.

The V call is TRBV5-1, the J call TRBJ2-5; TRBD1 matches at 10 bases. The V and J ends lost 7 bases and 1 base, in that order; junction bases with no gene match: 13. Germline lookup yields CDR1 SGHRS and CDR2 YFSETQ. The CDR3 has 17 amino acids. The DNA of the CDR3 is TGCGCCAGCGATTCGGGGGACAGGGGCGCCCCCCAAGAGACCCAGTACTTC. Encoded protein: CASDSGDRGAPQETQYF.

The chain combines TRBV27 with TRBJ2-7; 8 positions agree with TRBD2. This CDR3 region has 20 residues. The germline gives CDR1 MNHEY, CDR2 SMNVEV (reference sequence). V lost 3 bases, J lost 0 bases, and 19 bases stayed unmatched. Written as DNA, the CDR3 is TGTGCCAGCAGTTTCTCCCCCCCCTACGGGACTAGTACCAACTCCTACGAGCAGTACTTC. The encoded protein is CASSFSPPYGTSTNSYEQYF.

The gene calls are TRBV27 and TRBJ2-7, with D perhaps TRBD1 (6 bases). Germline V gene lookup returns CDR1 MNHEY and CDR2 SMNVEV (reference sequence). The CDR3 spans 14 residues. Between the trimmed V and J ends, which lost 3 bases and 3 bases, there was a span of 12 bases. DNA for the CDR3: TGTGCCAGCAGTTTTGCAGGGGCAAACTACGAGCAGTACTTC. It yields the protein CASSFAGANYEQYF.

The V gene is TRBV5-1, the J gene TRBJ2-7; TRBD1 matches at 8 bases. This CDR3 has 11 amino acids. Trimming at V came to 8 bases and at J to 4 bases, leaving 2 bases not matched to a gene. Germline V gives CDR1 SGHRS, CDR2 YFSETQ. The CDR3 DNA follows: TGCGCCAGTGACAGGGGATACGAGCAGTACTTC. Its translation is CASDRGYEQYF.

The chain carries TRBV18 and TRBJ2-2; D remains ambiguous. Trimming removed 8 bases at V and 7 bases at J, with 14 bases between. Germline V gene lookup returns CDR1 KGHSH and CDR2 LQKENI. This CDR3 contains 13 residues. The CDR3 sequence: CASLGQINGELFF. DNA for the CDR3: TGTGCCAGCCTTGGGCAGATCAACGGGGAGCTGTTTTTT.

The chain recombines TRBV3-1 (or the pseudogene TRBV3-2) with TRBJ1-1, with D unresolved. The CDR3 is made up of 13 amino acids. Per the germline V gene, CDR1 is LGHDT and CDR2 is YNNKEL (reference sequence). V lost 1 base and J 5 bases, leaving 8 bases between the germline ends. The CDR3 reads CASSQVGSTEAFF. CDR3 coding DNA: TGTGCCAGCAGCCAAGTGGGCAGTACTGAAGCTTTCTTT.

This sequence joins TRBV6-5 and TRBJ1-1, with D possibly TRBD1 on 6 matching bases. Germline-derived CDR1 and CDR2 are MNHEY and SVGAGI. The CDR3 loop spans 15 amino acids. Trimming stripped 6 bases from V and 0 bases from J, with 14 bases between. In nucleotides, the CDR3 is TGTGCCAGCAGCCCCCCCGGGACAATGAACACTGAAGCTTTCTTT. It is translated as CASSPPGTMNTEAFF.

This chain joins TRBV28 and TRBJ2-5; 7 nucleotides match TRBD2. The CDR3 sequence is 15 residues long. V was pared by 6 bases and J by 2 bases, with 9 bases of the junction left unmatched. The germline CDR1 and CDR2 sequences are MDHEN and SYDVKM. In nucleotides, the CDR3 is TGTGCCAGCAGGCACTACCGGGAGGATCAAGAGACCCAGTACTTC. It yields the protein CASRHYREDQETQYF. Full variable domain (missing parts from reference TRBV28 and TRBJ2-5): DVKVTQSSRYLVKRTGEKVFLECVQDMDHENMFWYRQDPGLGLRLIYFSYDVKMKEKGDIPEGYSVSREKKERFSLILESASTNQTSMYLCASRHYREDQETQYFGPGTRLLVL.

In DNA form, the CDR3 reads TGTGCCAGCAGGCAGCGAGGACAGGGAGGAGAGCAGTACTTC. It encodes CASRQRGQGGEQYF. This chain connects TRBV6-5 to TRBJ2-7; the match to TRBD1 covers 8 bases. The CDR3 is 14 residues long. CDR1 and CDR2 (germline): MNHEY, SVGAGI. Germline trimming cut 6 bases from V and 7 bases from J; bases unmatched to any gene: 11.